This entry features one T cell receptor (beta chain) sequence. The data stem from a study of blood T cell repertoires in COVID-19. Study background: COVID-19 samples collected from the United States, Italy and Spain covered acute and convalescent phases. T cells, B-cell-depleted T cells, or PBMCs supplied cDNA or gDNA.

V shed 6 bases, J shed 5 bases, and the junction held 3 bases outside the gene matches. The CDR3 is 13 residues long. Germline V gene sequence: CDR1 SGHDN, CDR2 FVKESK. Profiling relied on immunoSEQ multiplex PCR, and the TCRdb table lists in-frame clones only, not all of them. Found here are around 120,000 clones, over 85% of them singletons; the top ten hold more than 3%. The chain employs TRBV14 and TRBJ1-1, with 10 nucleotides matching TRBD1. The receptor's source is a man in his fifties with active COVID-19. Sequencing input: peripheral blood. The CDR3 loop reads CASRGQGETEAFF. The CDR3 DNA reads TGTGCCAGCAGAGGACAGGGGGAAACTGAAGCTTTCTTT.